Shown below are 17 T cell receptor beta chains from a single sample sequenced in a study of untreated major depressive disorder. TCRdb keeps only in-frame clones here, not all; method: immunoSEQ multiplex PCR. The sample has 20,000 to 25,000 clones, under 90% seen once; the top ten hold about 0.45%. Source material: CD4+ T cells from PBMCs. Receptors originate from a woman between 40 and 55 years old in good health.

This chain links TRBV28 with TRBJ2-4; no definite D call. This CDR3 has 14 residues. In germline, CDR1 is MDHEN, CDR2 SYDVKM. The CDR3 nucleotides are TGTGATCTCCCGACCGTCCAACGAAAAAACATTCAGTACTTC. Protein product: CDLPTVQRKNIQYF.

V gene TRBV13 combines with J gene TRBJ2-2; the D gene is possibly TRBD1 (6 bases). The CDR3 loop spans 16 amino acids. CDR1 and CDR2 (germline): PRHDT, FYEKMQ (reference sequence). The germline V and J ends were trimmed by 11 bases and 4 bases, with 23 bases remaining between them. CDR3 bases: TGTGCCGCAGGTAGGGCAGGGACATCCTCCACCGGGGAGCTGTTTTTT. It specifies CAAGRAGTSSTGELFF.

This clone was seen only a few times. This chain's CDR3 is CASSLQGQYYGYTF. The CDR3, as DNA: TGTGCCAGCAGCTTACAGGGGCAGTACTATGGCTACACCTTC. The J gene is TRBJ1-2, the V gene TRBV5-5, with 7 nucleotides matching TRBD1. J gave up 3 bases and V 2 bases, and 4 bases lay outside the gene matches. This CDR3 is 14 amino acids long. Germline-derived CDR1 and CDR2 are SGHKS and YYEKEE (reference sequence). Filled out from reference TRBV5-5 and TRBJ1-2, the complete variable domain reads DAGVTQSPTHLIKTRGQQVTLRCSPISGHKSVSWYQQVLGQGPQFIFQYYEKEERGRGNFPDRFSARQFPNYSSELNVNALLLGDSALYLCASSLQGQYYGYTFGSGTRLTVV.

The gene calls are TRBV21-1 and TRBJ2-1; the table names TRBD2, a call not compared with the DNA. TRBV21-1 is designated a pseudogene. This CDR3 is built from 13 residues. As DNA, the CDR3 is TGTGCCAGCAGCAATTTGCGGGCTGATGAGCAGTTCTTC. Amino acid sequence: CASSNLRADEQFF.

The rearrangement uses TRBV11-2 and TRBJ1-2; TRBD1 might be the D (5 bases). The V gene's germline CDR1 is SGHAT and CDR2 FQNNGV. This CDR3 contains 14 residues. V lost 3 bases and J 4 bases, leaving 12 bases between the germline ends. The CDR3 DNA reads TGTGCCAGCAGCTTTCGCAGGGCGCCCTATGGCTACACCTTC. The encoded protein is CASSFRRAPYGYTF.

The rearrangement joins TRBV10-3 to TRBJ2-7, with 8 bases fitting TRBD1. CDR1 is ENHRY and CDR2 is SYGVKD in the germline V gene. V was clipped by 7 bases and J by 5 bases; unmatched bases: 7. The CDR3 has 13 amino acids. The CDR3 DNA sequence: TGTGCCATCAATCGGGACAGGCTTAACGAGCAGTACTTC. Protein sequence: CAINRDRLNEQYF.

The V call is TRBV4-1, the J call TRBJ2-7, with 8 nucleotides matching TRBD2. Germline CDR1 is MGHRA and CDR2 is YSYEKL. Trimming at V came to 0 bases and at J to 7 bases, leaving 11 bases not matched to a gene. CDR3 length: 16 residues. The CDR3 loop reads CASSQEAGGGSREQYF. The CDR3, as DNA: TGCGCCAGCAGCCAAGAGGCGGGGGGCGGGTCTCGGGAGCAGTACTTC.

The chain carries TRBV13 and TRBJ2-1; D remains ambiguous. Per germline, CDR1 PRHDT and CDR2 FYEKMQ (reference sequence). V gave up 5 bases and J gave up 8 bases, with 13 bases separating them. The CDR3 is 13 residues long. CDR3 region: CASSRASFDEQFF. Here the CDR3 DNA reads TGTGCCAGCAGCAGGGCCTCTTTCGATGAGCAGTTCTTC.

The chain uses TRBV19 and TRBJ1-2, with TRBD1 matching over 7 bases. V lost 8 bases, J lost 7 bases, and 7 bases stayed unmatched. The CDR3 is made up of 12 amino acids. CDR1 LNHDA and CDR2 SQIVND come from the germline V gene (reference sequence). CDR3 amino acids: CASGNRGRGYTF. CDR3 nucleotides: TGTGCCAGTGGCAACAGGGGTCGTGGCTACACCTTC.

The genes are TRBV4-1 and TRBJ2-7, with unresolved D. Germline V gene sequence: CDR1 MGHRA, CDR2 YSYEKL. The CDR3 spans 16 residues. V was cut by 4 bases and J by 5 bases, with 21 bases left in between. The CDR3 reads CASSLLPGAFGDEQYF. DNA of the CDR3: TGCGCCAGCAGCCTCCTCCCCGGTGCTTTTGGAGACGAGCAGTACTTC.

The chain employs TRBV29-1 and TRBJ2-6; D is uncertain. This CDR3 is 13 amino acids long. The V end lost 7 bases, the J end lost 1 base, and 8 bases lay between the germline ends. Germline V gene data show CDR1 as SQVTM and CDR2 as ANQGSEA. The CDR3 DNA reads TGCAGCGCCCACCTATCTGGGGCCAACGTCCTGACTTTC. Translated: CSAHLSGANVLTF.

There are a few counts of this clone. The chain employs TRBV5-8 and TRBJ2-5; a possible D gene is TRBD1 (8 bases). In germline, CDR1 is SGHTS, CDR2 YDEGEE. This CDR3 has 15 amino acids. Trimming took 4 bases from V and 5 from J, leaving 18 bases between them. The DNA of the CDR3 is TGTGCCAGCAGCCACCGACAGGGGAGGGGGGAGACCCAGTACTTC. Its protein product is CASSHRQGRGETQYF.

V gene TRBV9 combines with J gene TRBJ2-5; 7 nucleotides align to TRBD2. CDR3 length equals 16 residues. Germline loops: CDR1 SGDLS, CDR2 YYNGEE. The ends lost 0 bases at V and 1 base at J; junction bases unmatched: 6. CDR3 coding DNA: TGTGCCAGCAGCGTAGCGCCGGCTAGCGGCCAAGAGACCCAGTACTTC. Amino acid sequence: CASSVAPASGQETQYF.

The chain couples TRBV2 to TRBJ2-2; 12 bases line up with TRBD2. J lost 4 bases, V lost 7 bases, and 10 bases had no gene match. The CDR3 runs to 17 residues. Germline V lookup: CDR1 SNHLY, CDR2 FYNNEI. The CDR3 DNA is TGTGCCAGCACCGAACTAGCGGGAGGCCAGGTCACCGGGGAGCTGTTTTTT. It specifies CASTELAGGQVTGELFF. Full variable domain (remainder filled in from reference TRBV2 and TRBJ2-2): EPEVTQTPSHQVTQMGQEVILRCVPISNHLYFYWYRQILGQKVEFLVSFYNNEISEKSEIFDDQFSVERPDGSNFTLKIRSTKLEDSAMYFCASTELAGGQVTGELFFGEGSRLTVL.

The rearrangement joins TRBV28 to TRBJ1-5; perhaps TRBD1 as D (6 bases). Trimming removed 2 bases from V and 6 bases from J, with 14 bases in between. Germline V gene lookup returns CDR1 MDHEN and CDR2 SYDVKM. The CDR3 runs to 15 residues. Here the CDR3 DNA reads TGTGCCAGCAGTTTACGGGGGGCGCGGTTTCAGCCCCAGCATTTT. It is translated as CASSLRGARFQPQHF. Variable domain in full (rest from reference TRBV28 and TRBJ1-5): DVKVTQSSRYLVKRTGEKVFLECVQDMDHENMFWYRQDPGLGLRLIYFSYDVKMKEKGDIPEGYSVSREKKERFSLILESASTNQTSMYLCASSLRGARFQPQHFGDGTRLSIL.

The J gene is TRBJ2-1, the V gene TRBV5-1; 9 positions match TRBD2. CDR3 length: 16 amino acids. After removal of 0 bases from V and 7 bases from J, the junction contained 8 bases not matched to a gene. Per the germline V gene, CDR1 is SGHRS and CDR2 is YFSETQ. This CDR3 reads CASSLGGGGARNEQFF. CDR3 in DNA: TGCGCCAGCAGCTTGGGCGGCGGGGGGGCGAGGAATGAGCAGTTCTTC. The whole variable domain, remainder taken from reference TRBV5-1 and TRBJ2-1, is KAGVTQTPRYLIKTRGQQVTLSCSPISGHRSVSWYQQTPGQGLQFLFEYFSETQRNKGNFPGRFSGRQFSNSRSEMNVSTLELGDSALYLCASSLGGGGARNEQFFGPGTRLTVL.

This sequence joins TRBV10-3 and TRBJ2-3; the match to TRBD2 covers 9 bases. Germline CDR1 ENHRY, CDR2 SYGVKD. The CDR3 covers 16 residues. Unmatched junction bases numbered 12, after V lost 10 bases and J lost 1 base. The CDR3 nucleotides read TGTGCCACCAAGCTTAGCGGGGGAGGGGGCACAGATACGCAGTATTTT. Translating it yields CATKLSGGGGTDTQYF.